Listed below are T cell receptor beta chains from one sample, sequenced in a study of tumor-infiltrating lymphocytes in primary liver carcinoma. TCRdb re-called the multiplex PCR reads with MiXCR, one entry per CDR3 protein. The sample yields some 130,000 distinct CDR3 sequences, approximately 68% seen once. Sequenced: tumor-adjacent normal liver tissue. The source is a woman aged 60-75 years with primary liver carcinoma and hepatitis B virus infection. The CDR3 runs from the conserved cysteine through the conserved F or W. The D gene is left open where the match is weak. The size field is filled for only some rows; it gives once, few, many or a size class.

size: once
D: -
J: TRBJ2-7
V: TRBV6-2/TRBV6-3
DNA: TGTGCCAGCAGTTACTCTAGGCAGTACGAGCAGTACTTC
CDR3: CASSYSRQYEQYF

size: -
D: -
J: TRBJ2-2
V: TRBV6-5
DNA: TGTGCCAGCAGTTACTCAGACCTGGGAGTAGCCACCGGGGGGCTGTTTTTT
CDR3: CASSYSDLGVATGGLFF

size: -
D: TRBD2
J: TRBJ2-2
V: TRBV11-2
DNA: TGTACCAGCAGCTTTCCGCTACTAGCGGGAGGATGGGCTGGGGAGCTGTTTTTT
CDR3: CTSSFPLLAGGWAGELFF

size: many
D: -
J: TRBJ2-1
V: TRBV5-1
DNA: TGCGCCAGCAGCACCCGGGACTTATACAATGAGCAGTTCTTC
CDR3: CASSTRDLYNEQFF

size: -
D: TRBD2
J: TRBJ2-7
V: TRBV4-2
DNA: TGTGCCAGCAGCCAATGGACTAGCGGCCTATACTACGAGCAGTACTTC
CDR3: CASSQWTSGLYYEQYF

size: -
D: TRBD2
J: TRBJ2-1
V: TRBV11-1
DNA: TGTGCCAGCAGCTCCCCCTCGACTAGCGTGAGTCGAAATGAGCAGTTCTTC
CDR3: CASSSPSTSVSRNEQFF

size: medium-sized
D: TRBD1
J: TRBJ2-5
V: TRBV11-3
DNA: TGTGCCAGCAGTCGCACAGGGGAAGAGACCCAGTACTTC
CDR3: CASSRTGEETQYF

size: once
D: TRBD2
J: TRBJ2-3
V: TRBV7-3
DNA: TGTGCCAGCAGCTTAGGGGCGGGGGGCACAGATACGCCGTATTTT
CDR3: CASSLGAGGTDTPYF

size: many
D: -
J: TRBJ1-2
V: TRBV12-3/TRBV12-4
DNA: TGTGCCAGCAGTTTGTTCCCGGGGAGCGTTTATGGCTACACCTTC
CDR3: CASSLFPGSVYGYTF

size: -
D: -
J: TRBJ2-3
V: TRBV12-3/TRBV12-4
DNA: TGTGCCAGCAGTCATACAGATATGCAGTATTTT
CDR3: CASSHTDMQYF

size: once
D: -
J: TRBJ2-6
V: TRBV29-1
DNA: TGCAGCGTTGATGGGATCGGGGCAACCGGGGCCAACGCCCTGACTTTC
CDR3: CSVDGIGATGANALTF

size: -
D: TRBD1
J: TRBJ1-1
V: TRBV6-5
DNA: TGTGCCTGCAGTTACCTCCAGGGCGTGACAGGGGGCACTGAAGCTTTCTTT
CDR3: CACSYLQGVTGGTEAFF

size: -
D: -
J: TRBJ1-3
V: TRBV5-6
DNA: TGTACCAGCAGCGGCTCTGGAAACGCCATATATTTT
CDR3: CTSSGSGNAIYF

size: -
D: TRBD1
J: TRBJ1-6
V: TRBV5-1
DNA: TGCGCCAGCAGCTTGTCGACAGGGAGCACTTCTCCCCTCCACTTT
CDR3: CASSLSTGSTSPLHF

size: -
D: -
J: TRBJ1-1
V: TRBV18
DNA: TGTGCCAGCTCATCATCCCTGACAGAATTCAACAGGAACACTGAAGCTTTCTTT
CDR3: CASSSSLTEFNRNTEAFF

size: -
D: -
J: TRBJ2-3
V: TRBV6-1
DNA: TGTGCCAACAGTGTTTCACGGGATGGAAGGACGCAGTATTTT
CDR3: CANSVSRDGRTQYF

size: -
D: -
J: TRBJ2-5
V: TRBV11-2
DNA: TGTGCCATCAGCTTAGCCAGGCAAGAGACCCGGCACTTC
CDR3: CAISLARQETRHF

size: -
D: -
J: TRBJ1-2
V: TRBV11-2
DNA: TGCGCCAGCAGCCCCCTGGGACTCCCAGGCTATGACTACACCTTC
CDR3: CASSPLGLPGYDYTF

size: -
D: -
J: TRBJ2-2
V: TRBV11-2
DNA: TGTGCCAGCAGTGACGGACGCAATGCGAACACCGGGGAGCTGTTTTTT
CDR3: CASSDGRNANTGELFF

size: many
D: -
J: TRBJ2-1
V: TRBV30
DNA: TGTGCCTGGAGTGTACTTCGGGGAAGTGAGCAGTTCTTC
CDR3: CAWSVLRGSEQFF

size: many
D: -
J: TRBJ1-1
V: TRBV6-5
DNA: TGTGCCAGCAGCCGTAGGACAATTTCGAACACTGAAGCTTTCTTT
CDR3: CASSRRTISNTEAFF

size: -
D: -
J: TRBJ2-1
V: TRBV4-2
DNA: TGTGTCAGCAGCCAAGATGTGGAGGGAGCCTACAAAGAGCAGTTCTTC
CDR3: CVSSQDVEGAYKEQFF

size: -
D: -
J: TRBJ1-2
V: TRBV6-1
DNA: TGTGCCAGCAATGAAGCGGTCTCAGGGTCCTATGGCTACACCTTC
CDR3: CASNEAVSGSYGYTF

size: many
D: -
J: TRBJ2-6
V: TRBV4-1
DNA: TGCGCCAGCCAGGAGGCCTACTCTGGGGCCAACGTCCTGACTTTC
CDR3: CASQEAYSGANVLTF

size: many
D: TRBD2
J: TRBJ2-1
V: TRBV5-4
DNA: TGTGCCAGCAGCCGATTCGGGACTAGCGGTTACAATGAGCAGTTCTTC
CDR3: CASSRFGTSGYNEQFF

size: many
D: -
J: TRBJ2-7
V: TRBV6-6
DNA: TGTGCCAGCAGTTCCGGACTGATCTACGAGCAGTACTTC
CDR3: CASSSGLIYEQYF

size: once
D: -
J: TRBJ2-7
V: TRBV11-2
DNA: TGTACCAGCAGCTACAACCAGCCGAGACTAACGGGCGGGGAGCAGTACTTC
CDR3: CTSSYNQPRLTGGEQYF

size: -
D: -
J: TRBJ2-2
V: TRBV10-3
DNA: TGTGCCATTAGTGGGATGACAGTTGGCACCGGGGAGCTGTTTTTT
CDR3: CAISGMTVGTGELFF

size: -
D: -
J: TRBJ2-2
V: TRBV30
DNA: TGTGCCTGCAAGAGGGGCGGGATTAACACTGGGGAGCCGTTTTTT
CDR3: CACKRGGINTGEPFF

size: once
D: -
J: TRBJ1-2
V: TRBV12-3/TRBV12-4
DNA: TGTGCAAGCAGTATTAAACATGGTGGAGAGGGCTACACCTTC
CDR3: CASSIKHGGEGYTF

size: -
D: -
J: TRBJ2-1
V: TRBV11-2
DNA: TGTGCCTGCAGATTGCTACAGGGCTTCCATAGCGGCTCCTACAATGAGCAGTTCTTC
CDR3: CACRLLQGFHSGSYNEQFF

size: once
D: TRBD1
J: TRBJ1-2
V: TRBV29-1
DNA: TGCATCGTTGAAGTGGGGACAGGGTATGGGTACACCTTC
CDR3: CIVEVGTGYGYTF

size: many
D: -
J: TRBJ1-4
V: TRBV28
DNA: TGTGCCAGCGCCTTTGCAACTAATGAAAAACTGTTTTTT
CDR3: CASAFATNEKLFF

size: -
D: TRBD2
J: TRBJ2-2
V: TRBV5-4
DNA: TGTCCCAGCAGCTTGTTACTAGCGGGTGATACCGGGGAGCTGTTTTTT
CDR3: CPSSLLLAGDTGELFF

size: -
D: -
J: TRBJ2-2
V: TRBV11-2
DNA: TGTGCCAACAGCTTAGGACAATTCGCGAATACCGGGGAGCTGTTTTTT
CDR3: CANSLGQFANTGELFF

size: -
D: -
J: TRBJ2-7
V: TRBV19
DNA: TGTGCCACGGCGTCCGGGACAAGGACCTACGAGCAGTACTTC
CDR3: CATASGTRTYEQYF

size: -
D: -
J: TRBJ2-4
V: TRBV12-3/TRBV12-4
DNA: TGTGCCATCAGTTCCCAGGGTGGCTACAAAAACATTCAGTACTTC
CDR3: CAISSQGGYKNIQYF

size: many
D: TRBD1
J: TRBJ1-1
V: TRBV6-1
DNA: TGTGCCACCCAGGGGGGTGGCACTGAAGCTTTCTTT
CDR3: CATQGGGTEAFF

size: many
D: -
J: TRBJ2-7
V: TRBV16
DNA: TGTGCCAGCAGCCAAGTCAGGGGCGGCCTACCTTACGAGCAGTACTTC
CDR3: CASSQVRGGLPYEQYF

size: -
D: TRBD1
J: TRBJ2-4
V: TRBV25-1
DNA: TGTGCCAGCAGTGAATCTACAGGGGGCGTCAAAAACATTCAGTACTTC
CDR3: CASSESTGGVKNIQYF

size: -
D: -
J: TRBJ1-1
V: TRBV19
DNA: TGTGCCAGTAGGGGTCCCGGGGGAAGCACTGAAACTTTCTTT
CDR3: CASRGPGGSTETFF

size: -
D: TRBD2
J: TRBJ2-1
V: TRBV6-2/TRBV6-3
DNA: TGTGCCAGCAATTTCCGGACTAGCTGGAGGGTTTACAATGAGCAGTTCTTC
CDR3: CASNFRTSWRVYNEQFF

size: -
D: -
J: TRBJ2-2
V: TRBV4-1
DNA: TGCCCCAGCAAGGTAGGGCCAGCGGGCCCCGGGGAGCTGTTTTTT
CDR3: CPSKVGPAGPGELFF